The clone carrying this T cell receptor beta chain has just a few counts. Its antigen is unknown. The sample belongs to a study of CD8+ T cells in alopecia areata. Study-level points and caveats: Patients showed less clear TCR sequence sharing than mice, possibly partly because of HLA diversity.

Trimming left V 5 bases short and J 5 bases short, with 7 bases between. This CDR3 has 12 residues. Germline CDR1 is SGHTA and CDR2 is FQGNSA. Reverse transcribed after extraction, RNA yielded cDNA as the sequencing template. TCRdb's copy holds only in-frame clones and misses some; the assay was immunoSEQ multiplex PCR. The repertoire holds 150,000 to 200,000 clones, with approximately 70% as singletons. Peripheral blood and lesional scalp punch biopsies were taken from alopecia areata patients. The chain joins TRBV7-2 to TRBJ1-5, with D unclear. This TCR derives from a human donor with alopecia areata. The source was CD8+ T cells sorted from blood, collected at week 0. The DNA for the CDR3 is TGTGCCAGCAGCCGCCGCGATCAGCCCCAGCATTTT. Translated, it gives CASSRRDQPQHF.